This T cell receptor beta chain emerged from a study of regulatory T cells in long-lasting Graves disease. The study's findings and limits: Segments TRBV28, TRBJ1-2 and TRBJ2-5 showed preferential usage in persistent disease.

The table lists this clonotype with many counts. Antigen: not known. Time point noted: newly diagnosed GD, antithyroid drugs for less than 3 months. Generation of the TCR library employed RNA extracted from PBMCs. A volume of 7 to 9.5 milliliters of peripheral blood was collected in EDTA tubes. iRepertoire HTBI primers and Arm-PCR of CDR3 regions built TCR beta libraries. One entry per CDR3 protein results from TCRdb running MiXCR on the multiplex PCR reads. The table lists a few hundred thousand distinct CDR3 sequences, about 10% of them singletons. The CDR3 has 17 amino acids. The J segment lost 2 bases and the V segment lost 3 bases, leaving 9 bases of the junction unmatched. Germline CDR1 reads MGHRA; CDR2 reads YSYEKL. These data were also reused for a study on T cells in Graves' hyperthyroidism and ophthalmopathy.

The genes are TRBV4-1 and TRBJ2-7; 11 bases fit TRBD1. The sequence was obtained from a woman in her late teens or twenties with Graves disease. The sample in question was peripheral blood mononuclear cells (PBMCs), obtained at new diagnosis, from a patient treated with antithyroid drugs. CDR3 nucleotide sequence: TGCGCCAGCAGCCACCCAGGGGGACAGGGGGTCCCCTACGAGCAGTACGTC. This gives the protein CASSHPGGQGVPYEQYV.